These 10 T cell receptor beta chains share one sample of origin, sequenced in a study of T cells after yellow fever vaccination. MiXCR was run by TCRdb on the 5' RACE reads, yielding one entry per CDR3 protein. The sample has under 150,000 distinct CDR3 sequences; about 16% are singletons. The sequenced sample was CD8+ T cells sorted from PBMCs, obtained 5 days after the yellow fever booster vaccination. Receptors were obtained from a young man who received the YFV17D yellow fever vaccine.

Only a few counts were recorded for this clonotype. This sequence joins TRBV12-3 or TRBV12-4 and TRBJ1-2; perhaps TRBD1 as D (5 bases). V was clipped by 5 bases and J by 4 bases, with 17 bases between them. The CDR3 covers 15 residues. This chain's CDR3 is CASSADKTILYGYTF. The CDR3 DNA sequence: TGTGCCAGCAGTGCGGACAAGACTATTCTCTATGGCTACACCTTC.

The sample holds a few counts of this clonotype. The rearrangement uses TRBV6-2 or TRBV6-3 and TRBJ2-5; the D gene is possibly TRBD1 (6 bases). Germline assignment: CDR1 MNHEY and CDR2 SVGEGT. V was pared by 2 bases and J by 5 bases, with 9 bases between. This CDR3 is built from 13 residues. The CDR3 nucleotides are TGTGCCAGCAGTTACAGGGGGATCGAGACCCAGTACTTC. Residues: CASSYRGIETQYF.

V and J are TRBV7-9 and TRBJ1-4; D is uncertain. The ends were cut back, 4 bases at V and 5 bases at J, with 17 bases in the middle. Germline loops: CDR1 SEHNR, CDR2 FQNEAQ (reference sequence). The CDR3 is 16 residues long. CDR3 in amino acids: CASSSTRGVRNEKLFF. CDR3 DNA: TGTGCCAGCAGCTCTACCCGGGGAGTACGAAATGAAAAACTGTTTTTT.

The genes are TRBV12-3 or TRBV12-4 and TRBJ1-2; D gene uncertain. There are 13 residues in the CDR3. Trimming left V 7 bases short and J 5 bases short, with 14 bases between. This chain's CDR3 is CASTQVVEYGYTF. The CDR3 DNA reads TGTGCCAGCACCCAAGTTGTAGAGTATGGCTACACCTTC.

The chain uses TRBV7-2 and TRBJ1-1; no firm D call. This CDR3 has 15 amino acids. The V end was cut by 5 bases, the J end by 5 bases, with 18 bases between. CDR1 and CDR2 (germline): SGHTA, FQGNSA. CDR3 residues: CASSIGSFGVTEAFF. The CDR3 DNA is TGTGCCAGCAGCATAGGGTCGTTCGGGGTAACTGAAGCTTTCTTT.

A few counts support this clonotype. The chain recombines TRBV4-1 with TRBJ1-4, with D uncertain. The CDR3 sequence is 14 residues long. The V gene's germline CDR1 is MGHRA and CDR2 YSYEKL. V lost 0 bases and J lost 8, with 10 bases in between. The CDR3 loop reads CASSQDRPGEKLFF. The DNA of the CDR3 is TGCGCCAGCAGCCAAGATCGTCCGGGGGAAAAACTGTTTTTT.

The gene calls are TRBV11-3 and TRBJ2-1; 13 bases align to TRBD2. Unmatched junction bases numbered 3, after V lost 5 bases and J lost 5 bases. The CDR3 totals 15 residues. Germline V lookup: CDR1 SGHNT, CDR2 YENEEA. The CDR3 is CASSGTSGIHNEQFF. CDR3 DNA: TGTGCCAGCAGCGGGACTAGCGGGATCCACAATGAGCAGTTCTTC.

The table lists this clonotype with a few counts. The CDR3 region has the DNA TGTGCCAGCAGATCCAGCGGGGGGGGTGAGCAGTTCTTC. It specifies CASRSSGGGEQFF. The chain employs TRBV12-3 or TRBV12-4 and TRBJ2-1, with 10 bases matching TRBD2. V shed 6 bases, J shed 9 bases, and the junction held 5 bases outside the gene matches. The length of the CDR3 is 13 residues.

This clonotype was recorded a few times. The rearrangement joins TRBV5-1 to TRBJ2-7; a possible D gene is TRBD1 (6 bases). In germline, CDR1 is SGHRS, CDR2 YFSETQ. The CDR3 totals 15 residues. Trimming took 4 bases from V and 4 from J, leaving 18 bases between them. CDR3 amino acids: CASSPPQGQIYEQYF. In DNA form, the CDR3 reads TGCGCCAGCAGCCCGCCCCAGGGACAAATTTACGAGCAGTACTTC.

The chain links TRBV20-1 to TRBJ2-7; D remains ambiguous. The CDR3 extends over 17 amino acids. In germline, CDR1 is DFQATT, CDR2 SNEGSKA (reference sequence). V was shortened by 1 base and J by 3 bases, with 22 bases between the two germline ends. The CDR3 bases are TGCAGTGCTAGAGCCGAACCCGGAGCGCAGGATTACTACGAGCAGTACTTC. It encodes CSARAEPGAQDYYEQYF.